This is a list of T cell receptor beta chains from one sample in a study of T-cell reconstitution after alpha-beta-depleted transplantation in children. TCRdb recomputed calls from the PCR reads with MiXCR, one row per CDR3 protein. The sample gives approximately 400,000 distinct CDR3 sequences, about 11% of which show up once; 4.5% to 7% is in the top ten. This specimen was PBMCs from the stem cell graft donor, taken from the stem cell graft. The receptors originated from a human donor who donated a stem cell graft to a child with acute myeloid leukemia. The CDR3 runs from the conserved cysteine through the conserved F or W. D genes are given only for firm matches. Where a row states a size, it is once, few, many or the class of an expanded clone; other rows omit it.

TGCAGTGCTGAACAGGGGAATGAGCAGTTCTTC,CSAEQGNEQFF,TRBJ2-1,TRBV20-1,medium-sized,11,TRBD1
TGTGCCAGCAGTTTCCCCCGACAGGGGGACTCTGGAAACACCATATATTTT,CASSFPRQGDSGNTIYF,TRBJ1-3,TRBV27,-,17,TRBD1
TGCAGTGCTAGGGTCCAGAGCACAGATACGCAGTATTTT,CSARVQSTDTQYF,TRBJ2-3,TRBV20-1,few,13,-
TGTGCCAGCAGTTATTCGGGAGGGGCATTTTTCTACGAGCAGTACTTC,CASSYSGGAFFYEQYF,TRBJ2-7,TRBV6-5,few,16,TRBD2
TGCGCCAGCAGCCGACAGGGGGACACTGAAGCTTTCTTT,CASSRQGDTEAFF,TRBJ1-1,TRBV5-1,many,13,TRBD1
TGTGCCAGCAGCGCAGGGGTTGGTGGAAACACCATATATTTT,CASSAGVGGNTIYF,TRBJ1-3,TRBV9,few,14,-
TGCGCCAGCAGCTCTTTAGCCGGGTCGACCTACGAGCAGTACTTC,CASSSLAGSTYEQYF,TRBJ2-7,TRBV5-1,few,15,-
TGCGCCAGCAGCCAGTTTCGGACAGGGGGATCCTACGAGCAGTACTTC,CASSQFRTGGSYEQYF,TRBJ2-7,TRBV4-3,-,16,TRBD1
TGTGCCAGCAGCGTAGGGGCTAGCGGGAATGAGCAGTTCTTC,CASSVGASGNEQFF,TRBJ2-1,TRBV9,-,14,TRBD2
TGTGCCAGCAGCTTGCAGGGGCTTCGAAGCAATGAGCAGTTCTTC,CASSLQGLRSNEQFF,TRBJ2-1,TRBV7-9,-,15,-
TGCAGTGCTAGTCCAGGGAACTATGGCTACACCTTC,CSASPGNYGYTF,TRBJ1-2,TRBV20-1,many,12,-
TGTGCCACCAGTACACCCGGGACAATGGACAATGAGCAGTTCTTC,CATSTPGTMDNEQFF,TRBJ2-1,TRBV15,few,15,-
TGCAGCGTTGAGGCGGGGGGCTCTCTCACAGATACGCAGTATTTT,CSVEAGGSLTDTQYF,TRBJ2-3,TRBV29-1,-,15,TRBD2
TGCGCCAGCAGCCTCGGGATTTTCGGTGAAAAACTGTTTTTT,CASSLGIFGEKLFF,TRBJ1-4,TRBV5-1,few,14,-
TGTGCCAGCAGCTTAATCCAACAGGGATATATAGCCGGGGAGCTGTTTTTT,CASSLIQQGYIAGELFF,TRBJ2-2,TRBV7-8,-,17,-
TGCGCCAGCAGCTCCACTAGCGGGGTCGGGGAGCTGTTTTTT,CASSSTSGVGELFF,TRBJ2-2,TRBV5-1,many,14,TRBD2
TGTGCCAGTACCCCATATGGGACAACGAACACTGAAGCTTTCTTT,CASTPYGTTNTEAFF,TRBJ1-1,TRBV19,few,15,-
TGTGCCAGCAGCTTAACCGTTAATCAGCCCCAGCATTTT,CASSLTVNQPQHF,TRBJ1-5,TRBV7-2,many,13,-
TGCGCCAGCAGCTTGCGGGAAGCGGACCCCACCGGGGAGCTGTTTTTT,CASSLREADPTGELFF,TRBJ2-2,TRBV5-1,many,16,-
TGTGCCAGCAGCTTGTACCCTTCCGGGCAGGGGACCTCCGACGAGCAGTACTTC,CASSLYPSGQGTSDEQYF,TRBJ2-7,TRBV5-5,-,18,-
TGCGCCAGCAGCTTTATGCCGATCTATAGCAATCAGCCCCAGCATTTT,CASSFMPIYSNQPQHF,TRBJ1-5,TRBV5-1,few,16,-
TGTGCCAGCAGCGTGGCTCAGAACACTGAAGCTTTCTTT,CASSVAQNTEAFF,TRBJ1-1,TRBV9,many,13,-
TGTGCCAGCAGTTTCTGGGGACACCTCAAGGCCGGGGAGCTGTTTTTT,CASSFWGHLKAGELFF,TRBJ2-2,TRBV12-3/TRBV12-4,many,16,-
TGTGCCAGTAGTACGGGACCTAATGAGCAGTTCTTC,CASSTGPNEQFF,TRBJ2-1,TRBV19,few,12,-
TGTGCCAGCAGCAGACCTGACAGGGGAGATACGCAGTATTTT,CASSRPDRGDTQYF,TRBJ2-3,TRBV5-4,-,14,TRBD1
TGCAGCGTAGTCCCACGGGGAACAGATACGCAGTATTTT,CSVVPRGTDTQYF,TRBJ2-3,TRBV29-1,few,13,-
TGTGCCAGCAGGGTAGCCCGCAGCTACGAGCAGTACTTC,CASRVARSYEQYF,TRBJ2-7,TRBV7-2,few,13,-
TGTGCCAGCAGCCACCGCGGACCCAGGGGGAACACTGAAGCTTTCTTT,CASSHRGPRGNTEAFF,TRBJ1-1,TRBV6-1,few,16,-
TGCAGTGCTAGAGATTATGCCGGGACTAGCGACTACGAGCAGTACTTC,CSARDYAGTSDYEQYF,TRBJ2-7,TRBV20-1,few,16,TRBD2
TGCAGTGCTCACCCGCCCGGGCGGGGAGGGACCCAGTACTTC,CSAHPPGRGGTQYF,TRBJ2-5,TRBV20-1,-,14,-
TGTGCCAGCAGTTACTCGGGGGGCTTGAGCGGGGAGCTGTTTTTT,CASSYSGGLSGELFF,TRBJ2-2,TRBV6-5,few,15,-
TGTGCCAGCAGCAATATCACCCTGGGGGACAGGGTGGGCGAGACCCAGTACTTC,CASSNITLGDRVGETQYF,TRBJ2-5,TRBV11-2,-,18,TRBD1
TGCAGCGGGGACGGCCAGAACCTGAATGAGCAGTTCTTC,CSGDGQNLNEQFF,TRBJ2-1,TRBV29-1,many,13,-
TGTGCCAGCAACCGGGGGGGTGGGACATCACGGGAGACCCAGTACTTC,CASNRGGGTSRETQYF,TRBJ2-5,TRBV11-2,-,16,TRBD2
TGCGCCAGCAGCTCGGGGACAGCTTTCTCCTACGAGCAGTACTTC,CASSSGTAFSYEQYF,TRBJ2-7,TRBV5-1,-,15,TRBD1
TGCAGTGCTAGAGATTCGGGAGGGGGCGATCCTGAAGCTTTCTTT,CSARDSGGGDPEAFF,TRBJ1-1,TRBV20-1,few,15,TRBD1
TGTGCCAGCAGCCAGACAGGACACAGCACAGATACGCAGTATTTT,CASSQTGHSTDTQYF,TRBJ2-3,TRBV7-3,-,15,-
TGTGCCAGCAGGCCGGGGCGGCAGGGACGGACGAACACTGAAGCTTTCTTT,CASRPGRQGRTNTEAFF,TRBJ1-1,TRBV6-1,-,17,-
TGCGCCAGCAGCCCGGACCCGACAGGGGCCGTTGACTATGGCTACACCTTC,CASSPDPTGAVDYGYTF,TRBJ1-2,TRBV5-1,many,17,TRBD1
TGTGCCAGCAGGGTAGCGGGGGGCTCCTACAATGAGCAGTTCTTC,CASRVAGGSYNEQFF,TRBJ2-1,TRBV12-3/TRBV12-4,many,15,TRBD2
TGTGCCAGCAGGTCTCCATATTTTGAGCAGTTCTTC,CASRSPYFEQFF,TRBJ2-1,TRBV6-2/TRBV6-3,many,12,-
TGTGCCAGCAGTGGAACAGGGAGCACTGAAGCTTTCTTT,CASSGTGSTEAFF,TRBJ1-1,TRBV2,many,13,-
TGTGCCATCAGTGTCAGGGGCGGGAATGAAAAACTGTTTTTT,CAISVRGGNEKLFF,TRBJ1-4,TRBV10-3,few,14,-
TGTGCCAGCAGGTCCACAGTCGGGGGGTCAGATACGCAGTATTTT,CASRSTVGGSDTQYF,TRBJ2-3,TRBV7-6,-,15,TRBD2
TGCAGTGCCCAGGGACTGCCTGTGGGCAATGAGCAGTTCTTC,CSAQGLPVGNEQFF,TRBJ2-1,TRBV20-1,few,14,-
TGCAGTGCTAGCCGGAGTCTTGGGGAAGCTTTCTTT,CSASRSLGEAFF,TRBJ1-1,TRBV20-1,many,12,-
TGTGCCAGCAGTTACGTGTCAGAACACAACTACAATGAGCAGTTCTTC,CASSYVSEHNYNEQFF,TRBJ2-1,TRBV6-5,few,16,-
TGCGCCAGCAGCTGGGGAAATGCTGGACAAGAGACCCAGTACTTC,CASSWGNAGQETQYF,TRBJ2-5,TRBV5-1,few,15,-
TGTGCCAGCAGCCCAGGAATCTCCTACAATGAGCAGTTCTTC,CASSPGISYNEQFF,TRBJ2-1,TRBV11-2,few,14,-
TGTGCCAGCAGCTTTGGGACGGACACCGGGGAGCTGTTTTTT,CASSFGTDTGELFF,TRBJ2-2,TRBV7-6,-,14,-
TGTGCCAGCAGTTACCGGGCGGGAGAAGGAAATGAGCAGTTCTTC,CASSYRAGEGNEQFF,TRBJ2-1,TRBV6-2/TRBV6-3,many,15,TRBD2
TGCAGCGCTAAGACTAGCGGGAGGGGCGGTGAGCAGTTCTTC,CSAKTSGRGGEQFF,TRBJ2-1,TRBV29-1,many,14,TRBD2
TGTGCCAGCAGCTTCGGCGGGGGGCTGGACCAGCCCCAGCATTTT,CASSFGGGLDQPQHF,TRBJ1-5,TRBV5-6,few,15,-
TGCAGTGCCCCAAAGGCGGGGGGCAACACCGGGGAGCTGTTTTTT,CSAPKAGGNTGELFF,TRBJ2-2,TRBV20-1,many,15,TRBD2
TGCAGTGCTAGCCCTAAGACAGGGAGCCGTGGCTACACCTTC,CSASPKTGSRGYTF,TRBJ1-2,TRBV20-1,-,14,TRBD1
TGTGCCAGCAGAAAGAGGGGGGCTTTTGAAGATGACGGGGAGCTGTTTTTT,CASRKRGAFEDDGELFF,TRBJ2-2,TRBV12-3/TRBV12-4,few,17,-
TGCAGCGTTGTCCCGGGGAACACTGAAGCTTTCTTT,CSVVPGNTEAFF,TRBJ1-1,TRBV29-1,many,12,-
TGTGCCAGCACCCTGGGGACAGATGGCTACACCTTC,CASTLGTDGYTF,TRBJ1-2,TRBV12-3/TRBV12-4,many,12,TRBD1
TGTGCCAGCAGTTTCGACCGTAACTATGGCTACACCTTC,CASSFDRNYGYTF,TRBJ1-2,TRBV12-3/TRBV12-4,many,13,-